The 20 T cell receptor beta chains below all came from one sample that was sequenced in a study of cytomegalovirus exposure and HLA in healthy donors. The PCR had 60 Vbeta and 13 Jbeta primers. Assay: immunoSEQ multiplex PCR; the TCRdb copy retains only in-frame clones and omits some. Among 200,000 to 250,000 clones listed, around four fifths were seen once. The sequencing sample was made of PBMCs. The receptor source for this set is a man aged 50 to 60 in good health and CMV-seronegative.

This chain links TRBV6-5 with TRBJ1-4; 8 nucleotides agree with TRBD1. Germline lookup yields CDR1 MNHEY and CDR2 SVGAGI. V was pared by 5 bases and J by 5 bases, with 4 bases of the junction left unmatched. The CDR3 has 14 amino acids. In nucleotides, the CDR3 is TGTGCCAGCAGTGTACAGGGGGGGAATGAAAAACTGTTTTTT. It encodes CASSVQGGNEKLFF.

The J gene is TRBJ2-1, the V gene TRBV29-1; TRBD1 aligns across 11 bases. Trimming removed 7 bases from V and 2 bases from J; junction bases left unmatched: 4. There are 14 residues in the CDR3. The germline gives CDR1 SQVTM, CDR2 ANQGSEA. CDR3 amino acids: CSGGTGGAYNEQFF. DNA of the CDR3: TGCAGCGGGGGGACAGGGGGGGCCTACAATGAGCAGTTCTTC.

This sequence joins TRBV28 and TRBJ2-5, with D perhaps TRBD1 (6 bases). The DNA matches TRBJ2-7 better at its end, which makes the J call doubtful. The germline gives CDR1 MDHEN, CDR2 SYDVKM. This CDR3 has 13 residues. CDR3 bases: TGTGCCAGCAGTTTACCCACAGGGTCCGAGCAGTACTTC. Translating gives CASSLPTGSEQYF.

The chain carries TRBV2 and TRBJ2-5, with 8 bases fitting TRBD1. CDR3 length: 10 amino acids. Germline loops: CDR1 SNHLY, CDR2 FYNNEI. V lost 6 bases and J lost 13; bases outside the gene matches: 4. CDR3 in DNA: TGTGCCAGCAGCGGACAGGGACCGTACTTC. Translated, it gives CASSGQGPYF.

The chain recombines TRBV6-5 with TRBJ2-7; TRBD1 matches 7 bases. The V segment lost 6 bases and the J segment 5 bases; nucleotides outside the gene matches: 4. CDR3 length equals 12 residues. Germline V CDR1 and CDR2: MNHEY, SVGAGI. This CDR3 reads CASSRTGDEQYF. The CDR3 bases are TGTGCCAGCAGCCGTACAGGGGACGAGCAGTACTTC.

The chain joins TRBV28 to TRBJ1-5; 11 bases agree with TRBD1. After removal of 2 bases from V and 4 bases from J, the junction contained 4 bases not matched to a gene. The CDR3 length is 16 residues. Per the germline V gene, CDR1 is MDHEN and CDR2 is SYDVKM. CDR3 sequence reads: CASSLLDRGPNQPQHF. The CDR3, as DNA: TGTGCCAGCAGTTTACTGGACAGGGGGCCTAATCAGCCCCAGCATTTT.

V and J are TRBV5-4 and TRBJ1-1; D remains unclear. Germline V gene lookup returns CDR1 SGHNT and CDR2 YYREEE (reference sequence). This CDR3 has 13 residues. Trimming cost V 6 bases and J 0 bases, with 9 bases left between them. CDR3 sequence reads: CASNSGLNTEAFF. CDR3 DNA: TGTGCCAGCAACTCGGGATTGAACACTGAAGCTTTCTTT.

This clone appeared a single time. This sequence joins TRBV6-6 and TRBJ2-7, with 16 positions matching TRBD2. With V trimmed by 7 bases and J by 7 bases, 7 bases remained unmatched. Germline loops: CDR1 MNHNY, CDR2 SVGAGI (reference sequence). This CDR3 spans 15 amino acids. CDR3: CASTETGLAGGEQYF. For the CDR3, the DNA is TGTGCCAGCACCGAAACGGGACTAGCGGGAGGGGAGCAGTACTTC.

The chain links TRBV18 to TRBJ2-7; tentative D call: TRBD1 (6 bases). The CDR3 spans 14 residues. Germline loops: CDR1 KGHSH, CDR2 LQKENI. Trimming removed 4 bases at V and 1 base at J, with 11 bases between. The CDR3 DNA follows: TGTGCCAGCTCACGGAGACAGGCGTCCTACGAGCAGTACTTC. Translated: CASSRRQASYEQYF. The full variable domain, with the rest looked up from reference TRBV18 and TRBJ2-7, is NAGVMQNPRHLVRRRGQEARLRCSPMKGHSHVYWYRQLPEEGLKFMVYLQKENIIDESGMPKERFSAEFPKEGPSILRIQQVVRGDSAAYFCASSRRQASYEQYFGPGTRLTVT.

The chain is built from TRBV6-5 and TRBJ1-2; 8 bases are shared with TRBD1. Germline CDR1 MNHEY, CDR2 SVGAGI. The V gene end was trimmed by 6 bases and the J gene end by 4 bases; junction bases not matched to a gene: 7. The CDR3 sequence is 14 residues long. The DNA of the CDR3 is TGTGCCAGCAGAACAGGGGGTGAGGCCTATGGCTACACCTTC. Protein product: CASRTGGEAYGYTF.

In the case of this clone: An end of the junction differs from the germline gene, which may be a read error. The CDR3 bases are TGTTCCAGCAGCCTCGGACAGGGAACTAATGAAAAACTGTTTTTT. Protein product: CSSSLGQGTNEKLFF. The V gene is TRBV7-9, the J gene TRBJ1-4; 8 bases map to TRBD1. The germline gives CDR1 SEHNR, CDR2 FQNEAQ (reference sequence). The CDR3 spans 15 residues.

As DNA, the CDR3 is TGTGCCAGCAGTTACCCAGCACTGGGAGGTACTGAAGCTTTCTTT. Its translation: CASSYPALGGTEAFF. The chain employs TRBV6-5 and TRBJ1-1, with no clear D. Deletions cut 2 bases from V and 5 bases from J, with 15 bases between. The CDR3 is 15 amino acids. In germline, CDR1 is MNHEY, CDR2 SVGAGI.

Remarks on this clone: One junction end does not reproduce the germline sequence, and a read error may be involved. CDR3 sequence reads: CASSIGQRSNQPQHF. DNA for the CDR3: TGTGCCAGTAGTATAGGTCAAAGGAGCAATCAGCCTCAGCATTTT. V usage is TRBV19 and J usage is TRBJ1-5; no firm D call. The CDR3 runs 15 residues. Germline V lookup: CDR1 LNHDA, CDR2 SQIVND (reference sequence).

The chain employs TRBV27 and TRBJ2-1, with TRBD2 matching 15 bases. V lost 5 bases to trimming and J lost 7 bases; unmatched junction nucleotides: 6. The CDR3 covers 16 residues. Germline-derived CDR1 and CDR2 are MNHEY and SMNVEV (reference sequence). The CDR3 reads CASSATGTSGRNEQFF. The CDR3 bases are TGTGCCAGCAGTGCGACCGGGACTAGCGGGAGGAATGAGCAGTTCTTC.

The J gene is TRBJ2-1, the V gene TRBV6-1, with 11 bases aligning to TRBD2. The CDR3 is made up of 15 amino acids. V trimming: 7 bases; J trimming: 5 bases; junction bases outside the gene matches: 7. CDR1 MNHNS and CDR2 SASEGT come from the germline V gene. CDR3 protein: CASKKALAGDNEQFF. The CDR3 DNA follows: TGTGCCAGCAAAAAAGCACTAGCGGGGGACAATGAGCAGTTCTTC.

V and J are TRBV27 and TRBJ1-2; 10 positions agree with TRBD1. The germline V gene has CDR1 MNHEY and CDR2 SMNVEV (reference sequence). The CDR3 is 16 amino acids. With V trimmed by 6 bases and J by 5 bases, 12 bases remained unmatched. The CDR3 coding sequence is TGTGCCAGCAGGACTCCCCCGGGACAGGGGACATATGGCTACACCTTC. Its translation is CASRTPPGQGTYGYTF.

The chain combines TRBV2 with TRBJ1-1, with D possibly TRBD1 on 6 matching bases. Germline lookup yields CDR1 SNHLY and CDR2 FYNNEI. The V gene lost 7 bases and the J gene lost 1 base, with 13 bases spanning the gap. The CDR3 sequence is 14 residues long. CDR3 DNA: TGTGCCAGCATTATACAGGGAGAGAACACTGAAGCTTTCTTT. This codes for CASIIQGENTEAFF.

This chain joins TRBV7-9 and TRBJ1-1; 7 bases are shared with TRBD1. The CDR3 length is 17 residues. Germline CDR1 reads SEHNR; CDR2 reads FQNEAQ (reference sequence). J lost 4 bases, V lost 5 bases, and 16 bases had no gene match. The CDR3 region has the DNA TGTGCCAGCAGCCTCCGTCCCGGGACAGCGGGGGGCACTGAAGCTTTCTTT. Its protein is CASSLRPGTAGGTEAFF.

The chain links TRBV7-9 to TRBJ2-3; 8 nucleotides align to TRBD2. J was trimmed by 3 bases and V by 4 bases; bases with no gene match: 9. CDR1 is SEHNR, CDR2 FQNEAQ, per germline (reference sequence). This CDR3 region has 16 residues. CDR3 sequence reads: CASSSTSGGGTDTQYF. The DNA of the CDR3 is TGTGCCAGCAGCTCCACTAGCGGAGGGGGGACAGATACGCAGTATTTT.

The V call is TRBV29-1, the J call TRBJ2-1, with 15 positions matching TRBD2. The CDR3 has 17 amino acids. In germline, CDR1 is SQVTM, CDR2 ANQGSEA. V shed 3 bases, J shed 2 bases, and the junction held 5 bases outside the gene matches. This chain's CDR3 is CSVDGLAGGPPYNEQFF. The DNA for the CDR3 is TGCAGCGTTGACGGACTAGCGGGAGGGCCACCCTACAATGAGCAGTTCTTC.